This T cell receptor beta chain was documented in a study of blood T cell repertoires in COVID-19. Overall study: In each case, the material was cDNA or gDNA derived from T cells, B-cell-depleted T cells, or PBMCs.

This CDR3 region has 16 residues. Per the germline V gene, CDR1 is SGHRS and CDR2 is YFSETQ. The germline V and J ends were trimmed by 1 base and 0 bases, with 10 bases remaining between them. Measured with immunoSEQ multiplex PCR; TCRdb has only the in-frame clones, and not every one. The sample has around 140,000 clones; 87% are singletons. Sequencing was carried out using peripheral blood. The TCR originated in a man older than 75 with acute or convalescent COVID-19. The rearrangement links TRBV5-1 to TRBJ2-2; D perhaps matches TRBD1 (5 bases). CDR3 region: CASSLLDTSNTGELFF. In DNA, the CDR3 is TGCGCCAGCAGCTTGTTGGACACCTCGAACACCGGGGAGCTGTTTTTT.